This T cell receptor (beta chain) was identified during a study of blood T cell repertoires in COVID-19. The method was immunoSEQ multiplex PCR; TCRdb's version includes in-frame clones alone and lacks a portion of them. The sample has fewer than 200,000 clones, around four fifths seen once. This clone showed up just a few times. The germline V gene has CDR1 LNHDA and CDR2 SQIVND (reference sequence). The CDR3 length is 15 residues. V lost 3 bases and J lost 5, with 14 bases in between. This sequence joins TRBV19 and TRBJ2-1; tentatively, D is TRBD2 (5 bases). Input material: peripheral blood. The sequence derives from a woman of 80 years or more with COVID-19, enrolled during active disease. The CDR3: CASSIVRVADNEQFF. The DNA of the CDR3 is TGTGCCAGTAGTATTGTGAGGGTTGCGGACAATGAGCAGTTCTTC.